Below, one T cell receptor (beta chain) is given with its context. In the source study's methods: Nucleated cell number was recorded as an estimate derived from reference gene primer amplification. The protocol was immunoSEQ multiplex PCR, while the TCRdb copy is restricted to in-frame clones and leaves out a portion. That table furnishes V, J and clone size, whereas the DNA furnished D and trimming. This sample has fewer than 700,000 clones; 70% to 90% occur once, and the top ten carry 7.8%. The data are from a study of blood T cell repertoires in COVID-19. Study-level background: Sample material is recorded as cDNA or gDNA derived from T cells, B-cell-depleted T cells, or PBMCs.

Seattle's enrolled individuals joined amid active infection and were then monitored longitudinally. Germline CDR1 reads MNHEY; CDR2 reads SVGAGI. Trimming took 9 bases from V and 8 from J, leaving 13 bases between them. There are 11 residues in the CDR3. This rearrangement joins TRBV6-5 to TRBJ1-2; D is unresolved. The receptor's source is a woman in her forties or fifties with COVID-19, enrolled during active disease. The sample comprised peripheral blood. CDR3 protein: CASMSGRGYTF. In DNA form, the CDR3 reads TGTGCCAGTATGTCGGGGAGAGGCTACACCTTC.